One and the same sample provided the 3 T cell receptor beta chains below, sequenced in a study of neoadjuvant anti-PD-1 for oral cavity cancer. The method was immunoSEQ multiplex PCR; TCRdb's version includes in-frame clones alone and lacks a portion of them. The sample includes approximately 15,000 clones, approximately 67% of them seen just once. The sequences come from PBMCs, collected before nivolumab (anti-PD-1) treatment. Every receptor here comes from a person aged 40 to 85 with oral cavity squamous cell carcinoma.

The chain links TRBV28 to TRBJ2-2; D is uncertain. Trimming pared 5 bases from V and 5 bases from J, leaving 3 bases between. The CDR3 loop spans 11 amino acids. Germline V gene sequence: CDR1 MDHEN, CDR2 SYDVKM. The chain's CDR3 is CASSRTGELFF. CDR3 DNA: TGTGCCAGCAGTAGAACCGGGGAGCTGTTTTTT. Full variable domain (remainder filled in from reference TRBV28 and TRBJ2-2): DVKVTQSSRYLVKRTGEKVFLECVQDMDHENMFWYRQDPGLGLRLIYFSYDVKMKEKGDIPEGYSVSREKKERFSLILESASTNQTSMYLCASSRTGELFFGEGSRLTVL.

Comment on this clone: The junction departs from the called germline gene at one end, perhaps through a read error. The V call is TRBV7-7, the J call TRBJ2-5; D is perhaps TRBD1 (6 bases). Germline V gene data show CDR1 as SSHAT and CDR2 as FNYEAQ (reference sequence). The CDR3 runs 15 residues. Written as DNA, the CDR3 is TGTGCTAGCAGCCTCACAGGGAGTTGGCAAGAGACCCAGTACTTC. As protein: CASSLTGSWQETQYF.

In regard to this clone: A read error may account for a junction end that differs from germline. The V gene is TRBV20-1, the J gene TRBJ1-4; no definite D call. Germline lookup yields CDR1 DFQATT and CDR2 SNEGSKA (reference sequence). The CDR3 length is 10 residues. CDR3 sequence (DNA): TGCAGTGCTAGACAGGAAGAACTCTTTTTT. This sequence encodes CSARQEELFF.